The rows below give T cell receptor beta chains drawn from one sample of a study of control samples from healthy donors and cancer patients. The assay was immunoSEQ multiplex PCR, and TCRdb's table has in-frame clones only and misses some. The table lists 140,000 or so clones, approximately 92% of them singletons, with roughly 3.1% in the top ten. The specimen sequenced was blood. The receptor source for this set is a man aged 30-40 years in good health. The CDR3 runs from the conserved cysteine through the conserved F or W. D genes are given only for firm matches. Clone size is not always given. Where it is, it says once, few, many or a class for expanded clones.

CDR3nt: TGCAGCGTTGACCAACTTCCCGGGACAGGGGGGGACTATGGCTACACCTTC
CDR3aa: CSVDQLPGTGGDYGYTF
abundance: .
j_gene: TRBJ1-2
v_gene: TRBV29-1
len: 17
d_gene: TRBD1

CDR3nt: TGTGCCAGCAGCCATTCCGGGGAATTACACACTGAAGCTTTCTTT
CDR3aa: CASSHSGELHTEAFF
abundance: .
j_gene: TRBJ1-1
v_gene: TRBV3-1/TRBV3-2
len: 15
d_gene: .

CDR3nt: TGTGCCAGTAGAACACAGGGGTTGAATGAGCAGTTCTTC
CDR3aa: CASRTQGLNEQFF
abundance: .
j_gene: TRBJ2-1
v_gene: TRBV19
len: 13
d_gene: TRBD1

CDR3nt: TGTGCCAGCAGCTCTCTAGCGGGGGGCACCTACGAGCAGTACTTC
CDR3aa: CASSSLAGGTYEQYF
abundance: .
j_gene: TRBJ2-7
v_gene: TRBV7-6
len: 15
d_gene: TRBD2

CDR3nt: TGCAGCGTTGAACGGGTTGGTGCCGAGCAGTACTTC
CDR3aa: CSVERVGAEQYF
abundance: .
j_gene: TRBJ2-7
v_gene: TRBV29-1
len: 12
d_gene: .

CDR3nt: TGTGCCAGCAGTGAATGGATCACACAGGGGGGTAGCACAGATACGCAGTATTTT
CDR3aa: CASSEWITQGGSTDTQYF
abundance: .
j_gene: TRBJ2-3
v_gene: TRBV6-1
len: 18
d_gene: TRBD1

CDR3nt: TGTGCCAGCACTCCCGACAGGGGTGGGGATGAAAAACTGTTTTTT
CDR3aa: CASTPDRGGDEKLFF
abundance: .
j_gene: TRBJ1-4
v_gene: TRBV19
len: 15
d_gene: TRBD1

CDR3nt: TGTGCCAGCAGCCAAGATGAGGGACTGAACACTGAAGCTTTCTTT
CDR3aa: CASSQDEGLNTEAFF
abundance: .
j_gene: TRBJ1-1
v_gene: TRBV3-1/TRBV3-2
len: 15
d_gene: .

CDR3nt: TGTGCCAGCAGCCAACAGGGGAGGAAAGGCAATCAGCCCCAGCATTTT
CDR3aa: CASSQQGRKGNQPQHF
abundance: once
j_gene: TRBJ1-5
v_gene: TRBV27
len: 16
d_gene: TRBD1

CDR3nt: TGCGCCAGCAGTGAGGTTCGGCTAGCGGGGGCCGCAGATACGCAGTATTTT
CDR3aa: CASSEVRLAGAADTQYF
abundance: .
j_gene: TRBJ2-3
v_gene: TRBV10-2
len: 17
d_gene: TRBD2

CDR3nt: TGTGCCAGCAGCCAAGAAGGGGGGCGGGACGGCTACACCTTC
CDR3aa: CASSQEGGRDGYTF
abundance: .
j_gene: TRBJ1-2
v_gene: TRBV4-2
len: 14
d_gene: .

CDR3nt: TGTGCCTGGAGTGCCTCCGCGAACACTGAAGCTTTCTTT
CDR3aa: CAWSASANTEAFF
abundance: .
j_gene: TRBJ1-1
v_gene: TRBV30
len: 13
d_gene: .

CDR3nt: TGCGCCAGCAGCTTCGGGACAGAAGATCCAGATACGCAGTATTTT
CDR3aa: CASSFGTEDPDTQYF
abundance: .
j_gene: TRBJ2-3
v_gene: TRBV5-1
len: 15
d_gene: TRBD1

CDR3nt: TGTGCCAGCAGTGAAGCGCTAGGGTTAGATACGCAGTATTTT
CDR3aa: CASSEALGLDTQYF
abundance: .
j_gene: TRBJ2-3
v_gene: TRBV2
len: 14
d_gene: .

CDR3nt: TGTGCCAGCAGCGTGTCTCCGGACCGGGATACGCAGTATTTT
CDR3aa: CASSVSPDRDTQYF
abundance: once
j_gene: TRBJ2-3
v_gene: TRBV9
len: 14
d_gene: .

CDR3nt: TGTGCCAGCAGTACCACCGGGACAGGGGCTGAAGCTTTCTTT
CDR3aa: CASSTTGTGAEAFF
abundance: once
j_gene: TRBJ1-1
v_gene: TRBV6-5
len: 14
d_gene: TRBD1

CDR3nt: TGTGCCAGCACCCGGACAGGGGTTAATTCACCCCTCCACTTT
CDR3aa: CASTRTGVNSPLHF
abundance: .
j_gene: TRBJ1-6
v_gene: TRBV2
len: 14
d_gene: TRBD1

CDR3nt: TGTGCCTGGAGTGGACCCTCCAGGGATACGCAGTATTTT
CDR3aa: CAWSGPSRDTQYF
abundance: .
j_gene: TRBJ2-3
v_gene: TRBV30
len: 13
d_gene: .

CDR3nt: TGTGCCAGCAGTTATAGGGTCAACATGAACACTGAAGCTTTCTTT
CDR3aa: CASSYRVNMNTEAFF
abundance: .
j_gene: TRBJ1-1
v_gene: TRBV6-5
len: 15
d_gene: .

CDR3nt: TGTGCCAGCAGCTTAGGCGGGGGCGGATCCTACGAGCAGTACTTC
CDR3aa: CASSLGGGGSYEQYF
abundance: .
j_gene: TRBJ2-7
v_gene: TRBV7-2
len: 15
d_gene: .

CDR3nt: TGTGCCAGCAGCCAATATCCAGACAGCGCCAGCTCCTACGAGCAGTACTTC
CDR3aa: CASSQYPDSASSYEQYF
abundance: .
j_gene: TRBJ2-7
v_gene: TRBV3-1/TRBV3-2
len: 17
d_gene: .

CDR3nt: TGTGCCAGCAGCCCAGGCCGCGGCACGACAGTAAGCAATCAGCCCCAGCATTTT
CDR3aa: CASSPGRGTTVSNQPQHF
abundance: .
j_gene: TRBJ1-5
v_gene: TRBV28
len: 18
d_gene: .

CDR3nt: TGTGCCAGCAGCCCTACCGGGACAGGGGGCGAAAAACTGTTTTTT
CDR3aa: CASSPTGTGGEKLFF
abundance: .
j_gene: TRBJ1-4
v_gene: TRBV7-2
len: 15
d_gene: TRBD1

CDR3nt: TGTGCCAGCAGCCTAGAATACGCAGATACGCAGTATTTT
CDR3aa: CASSLEYADTQYF
abundance: .
j_gene: TRBJ2-3
v_gene: TRBV3-1/TRBV3-2
len: 13
d_gene: .

CDR3nt: TGTGCCAGCAGTTACGCGGGGGTTGAAAAACTGTTTTTT
CDR3aa: CASSYAGVEKLFF
abundance: .
j_gene: TRBJ1-4
v_gene: TRBV6-5
len: 13
d_gene: .

CDR3nt: TGTGCCAGCAGCTTAGGCAGGGGGCTGGATACGCAGTATTTT
CDR3aa: CASSLGRGLDTQYF
abundance: .
j_gene: TRBJ2-3
v_gene: TRBV11-2
len: 14
d_gene: TRBD1

CDR3nt: TGTGCCAGCAGCTTAGGGGGTAGGGGCTTAGCGCTGTACGAGCAGTACTTC
CDR3aa: CASSLGGRGLALYEQYF
abundance: .
j_gene: TRBJ2-7
v_gene: TRBV7-9
len: 17
d_gene: .

CDR3nt: TGCGCCAGCAGCCGACAGGGAGACACTGAAGCTTTCTTT
CDR3aa: CASSRQGDTEAFF
abundance: .
j_gene: TRBJ1-1
v_gene: TRBV5-1
len: 13
d_gene: TRBD1

CDR3nt: TGTGCCAGCAGCTTCCCGGGGGCACAGGGTTATCCCTACGAGCAGTACTTC
CDR3aa: CASSFPGAQGYPYEQYF
abundance: .
j_gene: TRBJ2-7
v_gene: TRBV11-2
len: 17
d_gene: .

CDR3nt: TGTGCCAGCAGTGTCAGACTAGCGGGGGCCGTGAGCACAGATACGCAGTATTTT
CDR3aa: CASSVRLAGAVSTDTQYF
abundance: .
j_gene: TRBJ2-3
v_gene: TRBV6-1
len: 18
d_gene: TRBD2

CDR3nt: TGTGCCACCAGCAGAATTCCCCGGGAGGGAAGGGAATATGGCTACACCTTC
CDR3aa: CATSRIPREGREYGYTF
abundance: .
j_gene: TRBJ1-2
v_gene: TRBV15
len: 17
d_gene: .

CDR3nt: TGTGCCAGCAGCCAAGAATCCTCTAGCGGGGGTCGTCAGTATTTT
CDR3aa: CASSQESSSGGRQYF
abundance: .
j_gene: TRBJ2-3
v_gene: TRBV3-1/TRBV3-2
len: 15
d_gene: TRBD2

CDR3nt: TGTGCCAGCAGTTTACGGACAGGGGGCGGGGCTGAAGCTTTCTTT
CDR3aa: CASSLRTGGGAEAFF
abundance: .
j_gene: TRBJ1-1
v_gene: TRBV27
len: 15
d_gene: TRBD1

CDR3nt: TGTGCCAGTAGTTCCCAGGGAGGCAATCAGCCCCAGCATTTT
CDR3aa: CASSSQGGNQPQHF
abundance: .
j_gene: TRBJ1-5
v_gene: TRBV19
len: 14
d_gene: .

CDR3nt: TGTGCCAGCAGTTCCCCCGTGGGTATCTCTGGAAACACCATATATTTT
CDR3aa: CASSSPVGISGNTIYF
abundance: .
j_gene: TRBJ1-3
v_gene: TRBV28
len: 16
d_gene: .

CDR3nt: TGCGCCAGCAGCCAAGCCCCCAATTTAGACTACACCTTC
CDR3aa: CASSQAPNLDYTF
abundance: .
j_gene: TRBJ1-2
v_gene: TRBV4-1
len: 13
d_gene: .

CDR3nt: TGTGCCAGCAGCCCTATCAATTCCGGGAGTGGCACCGGGGAGCTGTTTTTT
CDR3aa: CASSPINSGSGTGELFF
abundance: .
j_gene: TRBJ2-2
v_gene: TRBV5-4
len: 17
d_gene: .

CDR3nt: TGTGCCAGTAGTATGTACAGAGAATACACCGGGGAGCTGTTTTTT
CDR3aa: CASSMYREYTGELFF
abundance: .
j_gene: TRBJ2-2
v_gene: TRBV19
len: 15
d_gene: .

CDR3nt: TGTGCCAGCAGTTTAGTAGGGGGCGACGAGCAGTACTTC
CDR3aa: CASSLVGGDEQYF
abundance: .
j_gene: TRBJ2-7
v_gene: TRBV12-3/TRBV12-4
len: 13
d_gene: TRBD1

CDR3nt: TGTGCCAGCAGCTTAACTATACGGGACGGCCTCTACGAGCAGTACTTC
CDR3aa: CASSLTIRDGLYEQYF
abundance: .
j_gene: TRBJ2-7
v_gene: TRBV21-1
len: 16
d_gene: .

CDR3nt: TGCGCCAGCAGCTTGGGGGAGAGGGGCTATGGCTACACCTTC
CDR3aa: CASSLGERGYGYTF
abundance: .
j_gene: TRBJ1-2
v_gene: TRBV5-1
len: 14
d_gene: .